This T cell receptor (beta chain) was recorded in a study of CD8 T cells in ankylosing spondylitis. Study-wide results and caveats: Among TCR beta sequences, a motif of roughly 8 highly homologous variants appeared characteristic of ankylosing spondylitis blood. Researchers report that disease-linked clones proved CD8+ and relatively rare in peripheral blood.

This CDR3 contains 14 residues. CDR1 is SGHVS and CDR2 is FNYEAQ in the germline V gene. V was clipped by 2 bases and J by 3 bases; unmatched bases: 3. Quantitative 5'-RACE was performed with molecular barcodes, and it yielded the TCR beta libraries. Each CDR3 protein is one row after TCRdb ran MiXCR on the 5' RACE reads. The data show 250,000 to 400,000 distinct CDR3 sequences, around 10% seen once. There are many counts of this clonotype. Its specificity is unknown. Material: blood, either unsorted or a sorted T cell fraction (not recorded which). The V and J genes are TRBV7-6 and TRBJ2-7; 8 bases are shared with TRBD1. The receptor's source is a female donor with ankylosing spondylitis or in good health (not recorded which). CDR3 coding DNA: TGTGCCAGCAGCTTACAGACAGGGGACTACGAGCAGTACTTC. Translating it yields CASSLQTGDYEQYF.